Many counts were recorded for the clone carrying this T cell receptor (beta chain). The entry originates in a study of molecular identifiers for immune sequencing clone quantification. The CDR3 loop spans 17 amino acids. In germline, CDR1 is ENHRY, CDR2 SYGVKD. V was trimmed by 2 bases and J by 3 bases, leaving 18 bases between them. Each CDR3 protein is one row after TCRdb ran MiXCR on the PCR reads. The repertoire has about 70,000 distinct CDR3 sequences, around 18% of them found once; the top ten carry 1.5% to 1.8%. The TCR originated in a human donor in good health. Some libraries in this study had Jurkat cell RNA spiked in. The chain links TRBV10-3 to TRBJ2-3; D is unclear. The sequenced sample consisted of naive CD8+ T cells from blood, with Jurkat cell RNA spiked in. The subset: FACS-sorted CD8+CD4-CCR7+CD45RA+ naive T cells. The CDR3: CAISEGRISFGTDTQYF. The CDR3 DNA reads TGTGCCATCAGTGAGGGTCGTATTAGCTTCGGTACAGATACGCAGTATTTT.